This is a list of T cell receptor beta chains from one sample in a study of PD-1 blockade in classical Hodgkin lymphoma. Assay: immunoSEQ multiplex PCR; the TCRdb copy retains only in-frame clones and omits some. Found here are 20,000 to 25,000 clones, 70% to 85% of them singletons; the top ten hold approximately 37%. Sequenced material: peripheral blood mononuclear cells (PBMCs), taken before the second cycle of nivolumab. Receptors were obtained from a human donor with classical Hodgkin lymphoma. The CDR3 runs from the conserved cysteine through the conserved F or W. The order of the fields is V gene, D gene, clone size, J gene, CDR3 DNA, CDR3 protein. The D gene is left open where the match is weak. Clone size is stated in some rows and not others, as once, few, many or a class when expanded.

V gene: TRBV6-7
D gene: NA
clone size: NA
J gene: TRBJ2-2
CDR3 DNA: TGTGCCAGCAGTTACTCGAAGTGGCAGGCCAGGTCCGGGGAGCTGTTTTTT
CDR3 protein: CASSYSKWQARSGELFF

V gene: TRBV11-1
D gene: NA
clone size: few
J gene: TRBJ1-2
CDR3 DNA: TGTGCCAGCAGCCGGGGACAAAGCTCCTATGGCTACACCTTC
CDR3 protein: CASSRGQSSYGYTF

V gene: TRBV30
D gene: NA
clone size: NA
J gene: TRBJ1-1
CDR3 DNA: TGTGCCTGGACCAGGGACGGTGGGGTCACTGAAGCTTTCTTT
CDR3 protein: CAWTRDGGVTEAFF

V gene: TRBV5-1
D gene: TRBD1
clone size: NA
J gene: TRBJ1-2
CDR3 DNA: TGCGCCAGCAGCTTACTGGGACAGGAGTCTGGCTACACCTTC
CDR3 protein: CASSLLGQESGYTF

V gene: TRBV29-1
D gene: TRBD1
clone size: NA
J gene: TRBJ2-7
CDR3 DNA: TGCAGCGTCACCGGGACAGGATCTTACGAGCAGTACTTC
CDR3 protein: CSVTGTGSYEQYF

V gene: TRBV30
D gene: TRBD2
clone size: NA
J gene: TRBJ2-1
CDR3 DNA: TGTGCCTGGAGAAGTCTAGCGGGGGTGTACAATGAGCAGTTCTTC
CDR3 protein: CAWRSLAGVYNEQFF

V gene: TRBV5-4
D gene: NA
clone size: NA
J gene: TRBJ1-1
CDR3 DNA: TGTGCCAGCAGCTTGGGGGCGAACACTGAAGCTTTCTTT
CDR3 protein: CASSLGANTEAFF

V gene: TRBV6-6
D gene: NA
clone size: NA
J gene: TRBJ2-4
CDR3 DNA: TGTGCCAGCAGTTATGCACCCGGGGGCCCAAACATTCAGTACTTC
CDR3 protein: CASSYAPGGPNIQYF

V gene: TRBV5-4
D gene: NA
clone size: NA
J gene: TRBJ2-3
CDR3 DNA: TGTGCCAGCAGCACCCCTAGCACAGATACGCAGTATTTT
CDR3 protein: CASSTPSTDTQYF

V gene: TRBV5-4
D gene: NA
clone size: NA
J gene: TRBJ2-6
CDR3 DNA: TGTGCCAGCCGGCAAGGGGTAAAGGCCTCCCCTGGGGCCAACGTCCTGACTTTC
CDR3 protein: CASRQGVKASPGANVLTF

V gene: TRBV7-8
D gene: TRBD1
clone size: NA
J gene: TRBJ1-3
CDR3 DNA: TGTGCCAGCAGCGGACAGGGACTAACTGGAAACACCATATATTTT
CDR3 protein: CASSGQGLTGNTIYF

V gene: TRBV30
D gene: TRBD1
clone size: NA
J gene: TRBJ1-1
CDR3 DNA: TGTGCCTATAATCCCGGGGACAGGTACACTGAAGCTTTCTTT
CDR3 protein: CAYNPGDRYTEAFF

V gene: TRBV30
D gene: NA
clone size: NA
J gene: TRBJ1-1
CDR3 DNA: TGTGCCTGGAGCGTCGGGACGGGAATCACTGAAGCTTTCTTT
CDR3 protein: CAWSVGTGITEAFF

V gene: TRBV23-1
D gene: NA
clone size: NA
J gene: TRBJ2-5
CDR3 DNA: TGCGCCAGCGATCACAGATTCCCAGAGACCCAGTACTTC
CDR3 protein: CASDHRFPETQYF

V gene: TRBV2
D gene: TRBD2
clone size: NA
J gene: TRBJ2-5
CDR3 DNA: TGTGCCAGCAGCGGGGGGGAGACCCAGTACTTC
CDR3 protein: CASSGGETQYF

V gene: TRBV9
D gene: TRBD1
clone size: few
J gene: TRBJ2-7
CDR3 DNA: TGTGCCAGCAGCGTAGGGGGGACAGGGAAGACCGAGCAGTACTTC
CDR3 protein: CASSVGGTGKTEQYF

V gene: TRBV7-2
D gene: NA
clone size: once
J gene: TRBJ1-5
CDR3 DNA: TGTGCCAGCAGCTCAGGAGGGCTAGGGCAGCCCCAGCATTTT
CDR3 protein: CASSSGGLGQPQHF

V gene: TRBV7-9
D gene: TRBD2
clone size: NA
J gene: TRBJ2-7
CDR3 DNA: TGTGCCAGCGCGACTAGCGGGACAACCTACGAGCAGTACTTC
CDR3 protein: CASATSGTTYEQYF

V gene: TRBV12-5
D gene: NA
clone size: NA
J gene: TRBJ1-4
CDR3 DNA: TGTGCTAGTGGTTTGGTACTCTCTGGTCCCGCCGAAAAACTGTTTTTT
CDR3 protein: CASGLVLSGPAEKLFF

V gene: TRBV19
D gene: NA
clone size: NA
J gene: TRBJ1-4
CDR3 DNA: TGTGCCAGTAGTATAGGGGGGCGAGAAAAACTGTTTTTT
CDR3 protein: CASSIGGREKLFF

V gene: TRBV14
D gene: NA
clone size: NA
J gene: TRBJ1-1
CDR3 DNA: TGTGCCAGCAGCCAAGTGGGCTACACTGAAGCTTTCTTT
CDR3 protein: CASSQVGYTEAFF

V gene: TRBV25-1
D gene: NA
clone size: NA
J gene: TRBJ2-1
CDR3 DNA: TGTGCCAGCAGTGAATCGGAGGGAATGAGGAATGAGCAGTTCTTC
CDR3 protein: CASSESEGMRNEQFF

V gene: TRBV7-6
D gene: TRBD1
clone size: NA
J gene: TRBJ2-7
CDR3 DNA: TGTGCCAGCAGCCCGGGACAGTCCTCCTACGAGCAGTACTTC
CDR3 protein: CASSPGQSSYEQYF

V gene: TRBV19
D gene: TRBD1
clone size: NA
J gene: TRBJ1-1
CDR3 DNA: TGTGCCAGTAGCTTTCTCGGGACAGGGGGCGGGATGAACACTGAAGCTTTCTTT
CDR3 protein: CASSFLGTGGGMNTEAFF

V gene: TRBV30
D gene: NA
clone size: few
J gene: TRBJ2-1
CDR3 DNA: TGTGCCTGGAGTGTAAACATAAATGAGCAGTTCTTC
CDR3 protein: CAWSVNINEQFF

V gene: TRBV2
D gene: NA
clone size: NA
J gene: TRBJ1-2
CDR3 DNA: TGTGCCAGCAGTGTTTCCGGGAGGTCCCATTGGGGCTACACCTTC
CDR3 protein: CASSVSGRSHWGYTF

V gene: TRBV27
D gene: NA
clone size: NA
J gene: TRBJ1-6
CDR3 DNA: TGTGCCAGCAGTTTATACCCCCCACCCCTCCACTTT
CDR3 protein: CASSLYPPPLHF

V gene: TRBV16
D gene: TRBD2
clone size: few
J gene: TRBJ2-5
CDR3 DNA: TGTGCCAGCAGCCAATACAGGACTAGCGGTCAAGAGACCCAGTACTTC
CDR3 protein: CASSQYRTSGQETQYF

V gene: TRBV4-3
D gene: NA
clone size: NA
J gene: TRBJ2-3
CDR3 DNA: TGCGCCAGCAGCCAAGGGGCCACAGATACGCAGTATTTT
CDR3 protein: CASSQGATDTQYF

V gene: TRBV21-1
D gene: NA
clone size: NA
J gene: TRBJ2-5
CDR3 DNA: TGTGCCAGCAGCCAAAGGAGGGGAGAGACCCAGTACTTC
CDR3 protein: CASSQRRGETQYF

V gene: TRBV12-5
D gene: NA
clone size: few
J gene: TRBJ2-3
CDR3 DNA: TGTGCTAGTGGCACCCGACTAGCAGATACGCAGTATTTT
CDR3 protein: CASGTRLADTQYF

V gene: TRBV15
D gene: NA
clone size: few
J gene: TRBJ2-1
CDR3 DNA: TGTGCCACCAGCAGAGATATGGGAGTTGAGCAGTTCTTC
CDR3 protein: CATSRDMGVEQFF